These 26 T cell receptor beta chains share one sample of origin, sequenced in a study of blood T cells in healthy people across ages. With a J-beta primer mix and a sample-barcoded 5' primer, a second PCR ran about 7 to 11 cycles. TCRdb re-derived calls from the 5' RACE reads in MiXCR, one entry per CDR3 protein. Among roughly 2 million distinct CDR3 sequences listed, around half were seen once. The specimen was blood. All receptors come from a woman in her thirties or forties in good health.

The chain employs TRBV4-3 and TRBJ2-4; 7 positions agree with TRBD1. V gave up 0 bases and J gave up 6 bases; unmatched junction bases: 8. Germline V gene sequence: CDR1 LGHNA, CDR2 YSLEER. The CDR3 totals 16 residues. The CDR3 is CASSQEDHRGRNIQYF. Here the CDR3 DNA reads TGCGCCAGCAGCCAAGAAGACCACAGGGGTAGAAACATTCAGTACTTC.

The V and J genes are TRBV7-2 and TRBJ1-2; 11 bases are a match to TRBD1. The germline CDR1 and CDR2 sequences are SGHTA and FQGNSA. The ends lost 1 base at V and 8 bases at J; junction bases unmatched: 12. The CDR3 has 17 residues. CDR3 nucleotide sequence: TGTGCCAGCAGCTTAGAGGGGACAGGGGGATCAAGAAGAGGCTACACCTTC. It encodes CASSLEGTGGSRRGYTF.

V and J are TRBV10-2 and TRBJ2-4, with D uncertain. V shed 8 bases and J shed 2 bases, with 19 bases lying between them. CDR1 and CDR2 from the germline V gene are WSHSY and SAAADI. The CDR3 loop spans 16 amino acids. DNA of the CDR3: TGCGCCAGCCCGACCCGGAAAGGGCTAACCAAAAACATTCAGTACTTC. It yields the protein CASPTRKGLTKNIQYF.

This clonotype was seen more than once but under ten times. This sequence joins TRBV7-8 and TRBJ2-3; 11 nucleotides align to TRBD2. The CDR3 consists of 19 residues. The germline gives CDR1 SGHVS, CDR2 FQNEAQ. V was clipped by 3 bases and J by 5 bases; unmatched bases: 16. CDR3 DNA sequence: TGTGCCAGCAGCTTCCCGCGACTAGCGGGGTTTTACGAAGGAGATACGCAGTATTTT. It encodes CASSFPRLAGFYEGDTQYF.

In its sample, this clonotype was seen a few times. The chain uses TRBV4-2 and TRBJ2-3; TRBD2 matches at 9 bases. V lost 1 base and J lost 5; bases outside the gene matches: 10. In germline, CDR1 is LGHNA, CDR2 YNFKEQ. This CDR3 spans 17 amino acids. Here the CDR3 DNA reads TGTGCCAGCAGCCAAGTAGTCAGCGGGGGGTCAGAAGATACGCAGTATTTT. Residues: CASSQVVSGGSEDTQYF.

This clonotype turned up a few times. This chain joins TRBV20-1 and TRBJ2-7; 10 bases are a match to TRBD2. Per the germline V gene, CDR1 is DFQATT and CDR2 is SNEGSKA (reference sequence). This CDR3 region has 13 residues. The junction had 5 bases not matched to a gene; V was cut back by 7 bases and J by 2 bases. CDR3 in amino acids: CSVPSGGPYEQYF. The CDR3 bases are TGCAGTGTCCCTAGCGGGGGCCCCTACGAGCAGTACTTC.

V usage is TRBV6-1 and J usage is TRBJ2-5; 8 bases align to TRBD2. After removal of 11 bases from V and 5 bases from J, the junction contained 10 bases not matched to a gene. The CDR3 sequence is 13 residues long. Germline V gene data show CDR1 as MNHNS and CDR2 as SASEGT. The CDR3 DNA reads as TGTGCCTCGGGGGGGCAAAATGGGGAGACCCAGTACTTC. This codes for CASGGQNGETQYF.

The chain carries TRBV11-2 and TRBJ2-1; TRBD2 matches 11 bases. With 3 bases clipped from V and 4 bases from J, the junction kept 5 bases outside the gene matches. The CDR3 totals 16 residues. Germline V gene data show CDR1 as SGHAT and CDR2 as FQNNGV. The CDR3 loop reads CASSFSSGGKYNEQFF. The CDR3 DNA is TGTGCCAGCAGCTTTTCTAGCGGGGGGAAATACAATGAGCAGTTCTTC. Based on the CDR3 plus reference TRBV11-2 and TRBJ2-1, the full variable domain is EAGVAQSPRYKIIEKRQSVAFWCNPISGHATLYWYQQILGQGPKLLIQFQNNGVVDDSQLPKDRFSAERLKGVDSTLKIQPAKLEDSAVYLCASSFSSGGKYNEQFFGPGTRLTVL.

The rearrangement uses TRBV29-1 and TRBJ1-5; 7 nucleotides align to TRBD1. Germline lookup yields CDR1 SQVTM and CDR2 ANQGSEA. The V and J ends lost 6 bases and 7 bases, in that order; junction bases with no gene match: 6. CDR3 size: 12 residues. The CDR3 loop is CSVRQGGQPQHF. CDR3 in DNA: TGCAGCGTCCGACAGGGCGGCCAGCCCCAGCATTTT.

The chain links TRBV6-6 to TRBJ2-3, with a possible D match to TRBD1 (5 bases). V was pared by 7 bases and J by 5 bases, with 16 bases between. The germline CDR1 and CDR2 sequences are MNHNY and SVGAGI (reference sequence). There are 14 residues in the CDR3. The CDR3 bases are TGTGCCAGCATCAACAGGCCGACGGGAGATACGCAGTATTTT. Encoded protein: CASINRPTGDTQYF.

This clonotype was picked up a small number of times. The genes are TRBV4-1 and TRBJ1-5, with D maybe TRBD1 (5 bases). CDR1 MGHRA and CDR2 YSYEKL come from the germline V gene. V lost 0 bases to trimming and J lost 7 bases, with 16 bases between them. This CDR3 has 16 residues. CDR3 protein: CASSQDPDIRGQPQHF. CDR3 in DNA: TGCGCCAGCAGCCAAGATCCGGACATCCGAGGGCAGCCCCAGCATTTT.

This rearrangement joins TRBV14 to TRBJ2-7, with D perhaps assigned TRBD1 or TRBD2 (6 bases each). V was cut by 1 base and J by 4 bases, with 17 bases left in between. Germline V gene data show CDR1 as SGHDN and CDR2 as FVKESK. This CDR3 region has 16 residues. The DNA for the CDR3 is TGTGCCAGCAGCCAAGTCGCGACAGGACTACTTTACGAGCAGTACTTC. Translation: CASSQVATGLLYEQYF.

The chain recombines TRBV24-1 with TRBJ2-1; D is tentatively TRBD1 or TRBD2 (5 bases each). This CDR3 comprises 15 residues. V was trimmed by 5 bases and J by 3 bases, leaving 13 bases between them. Germline V gives CDR1 KGHDR, CDR2 SFDVKD. The CDR3 spells CATSAGTDFYNEQFF. The CDR3 DNA reads TGTGCCACCAGTGCTGGGACGGACTTCTACAATGAGCAGTTCTTC.

This clonotype has only a few counts. The chain carries TRBV7-9 and TRBJ2-6; 7 positions agree with TRBD1. V was pared by 8 bases and J by 6 bases, with 10 bases of the junction left unmatched. CDR3 length: 15 amino acids. The germline CDR1 and CDR2 sequences are SEHNR and FQNEAQ (reference sequence). For the CDR3, the DNA is TGTGCCAGCGAGAGACAGGGACGTGAGGCCAACGTCCTGACTTTC. This gives the protein CASERQGREANVLTF. Complete variable domain (other parts from reference TRBV7-9 and TRBJ2-6): DTGVSQNPRHKITKRGQNVTFRCDPISEHNRLYWYRQTLGQGPEFLTYFQNEAQLEKSRLLSDRFSAERPKGSFSTLEIQRTEQGDSAMYLCASERQGREANVLTFGAGSRLTVL.

With regard to this clonotype: Germline and junction disagree at one end, which may indicate a read error. The CDR3 nucleotides are TGTGCCAGCAGCTTAGATGGCCAGAGCTCCTACAATAAGCAGTTCTTC. It codes for CASSLDGQSSYNKQFF. The genes are TRBV11-3 and TRBJ2-1; D remains ambiguous. This CDR3 spans 16 amino acids. Looked up from germline, CDR1 is SGHNT and CDR2 is YENEEA.

The chain uses TRBV20-1 and TRBJ2-7; 10 bases fit TRBD1. The DNA end favors TRBJ2-5, so the J call may be wrong. CDR3 length: 18 residues. Germline values: CDR1 DFQATT, CDR2 SNEGSKA (reference sequence). The CDR3 reads CSASDRGDNRGSRATQYF. CDR3 bases: TGCAGTGCTTCGGACAGGGGGGATAATCGAGGGTCCCGAGCGACCCAGTACTTC.

In its sample, this clonotype was seen a few times. V is TRBV28 and J is TRBJ1-2; D is unclear. Germline CDR1 MDHEN, CDR2 SYDVKM. This CDR3 is 14 amino acids long. Trimming left V 2 bases short and J 3 bases short, with 10 bases between. This CDR3 is CASSLNPGDYGYTF. CDR3 nucleotide sequence: TGTGCCAGCAGTTTAAATCCTGGGGACTATGGCTACACCTTC.

The chain links TRBV27 to TRBJ2-5; D might be TRBD2 (6 bases). Looked up from germline, CDR1 is MNHEY and CDR2 is SMNVEV (reference sequence). This CDR3 spans 15 amino acids. Trimming shortened V by 0 bases and J by 5 bases, and 13 bases separated the two germline ends. Here the CDR3 reads CASSLSGLPRETQYF. Written as DNA, the CDR3 is TGTGCCAGCAGTTTATCGGGACTCCCGAGGGAGACCCAGTACTTC.

The chain employs TRBV4-3 and TRBJ2-5; the match to TRBD2 covers 15 bases. Trimming removed 3 bases from V and 5 bases from J; junction bases left unmatched: 7. The CDR3 loop spans 17 amino acids. Germline V CDR1 and CDR2: LGHNA, YSLEER. CDR3 nucleotide sequence: TGCGCCAGCAGCCACTACTTGGGGACTAGCGGGAGGGAGACCCAGTACTTC. It encodes CASSHYLGTSGRETQYF.

This clonotype was observed a handful of times. This chain links TRBV20-1 with TRBJ2-3; 8 bases line up with TRBD2. Trimming took 0 bases from V and 2 from J; bases not matched to a gene: 10. This CDR3 spans 17 amino acids. Looked up from germline, CDR1 is DFQATT and CDR2 is SNEGSKA (reference sequence). The CDR3 is CSARDGWNSGNTDTQYF. Written as DNA, the CDR3 is TGCAGTGCTAGAGATGGGTGGAATAGCGGGAACACAGATACGCAGTATTTT.

The chain couples TRBV4-2 to TRBJ1-4; D perhaps matches TRBD1 (5 bases). Germline V gene sequence: CDR1 LGHNA, CDR2 YNFKEQ. Trimming removed 1 base at V and 7 bases at J, with 16 bases between. The CDR3 spans 16 residues. The CDR3 reads CASSQVGAGSPEKLFF. The CDR3 bases are TGTGCCAGCAGCCAAGTAGGTGCAGGGTCGCCTGAAAAACTGTTTTTT.

To note about this clonotype: Because the CDR3 is missing its conserved closing phenylalanine or tryptophan, this is likely a read error. The gene calls are TRBV4-1 and TRBJ2-5; D is unresolved. CDR3 length: 15 amino acids. Germline loops: CDR1 MGHRA, CDR2 YSYEKL. V lost 0 bases and J 6 bases, leaving 14 bases between the germline ends. The CDR3 coding sequence is TGCGCCAGCAGCCAAGATCTTGGAAGTGGGAAGACCCAGTACCTC. Translated: CASSQDLGSGKTQYL.

The rearrangement links TRBV29-1 to TRBJ2-5; 8 bases are a match to TRBD2. The germline V gene encodes CDR1 SQVTM and CDR2 ANQGSEA. Trimming took 6 bases from V and 5 from J; bases not matched to a gene: 20. This CDR3 spans 17 amino acids. CDR3 DNA: TGCAGCGTCGCACCGTCTGTTCCGGGACTAGGAGGGGAGACCCAGTACTTC. Its translation: CSVAPSVPGLGGETQYF.

This chain uses TRBV6-6 with TRBJ1-2; 9 bases map to TRBD1. The CDR3 loop spans 14 amino acids. CDR1 and CDR2 from the germline V gene are MNHNY and SVGAGI (reference sequence). Trimming took 0 bases from V and 8 from J; bases not matched to a gene: 4. The CDR3 reads CASSYSGTGQGYTF. In nucleotides, the CDR3 is TGTGCCAGCAGTTACTCCGGGACAGGGCAAGGCTACACCTTC.

The CDR3 DNA reads TGTGCCAGCAGCTTTTTGAAGCCCACAGATACGCAGTATTTT. Residues: CASSFLKPTDTQYF. The V call is TRBV7-6, the J call TRBJ2-3; no clear D gene. Trimming removed 3 bases at V and 2 bases at J, with 9 bases between. The CDR3 has 14 residues. The V gene's germline CDR1 is SGHVS and CDR2 FNYEAQ.

This chain links TRBV20-1 with TRBJ2-7, with 10 nucleotides matching TRBD1. The length of the CDR3 is 14 residues. V was clipped by 5 bases and J by 2 bases; unmatched bases: 6. The germline V gene has CDR1 DFQATT and CDR2 SNEGSKA (reference sequence). As DNA, the CDR3 is TGCAGTGCTCCAAGGGGGACAGGGGCCTACGAGCAGTACTTC. Translation gives CSAPRGTGAYEQYF.